This TCR beta chain stems from a study of shared clonotypes between healthy human individuals. Assay: immunoSEQ multiplex PCR; the TCRdb copy retains only in-frame clones and omits some. The table includes 780,000 or so clones, 55% to 80% detected once. All participating donors were Caucasian adults from Nashville, Tennessee. V lost 4 bases, J lost 8 bases, and 13 bases lay in between. CDR3 size: 12 residues. Germline loops: CDR1 SQVTM, CDR2 ANQGSEA. General study results and limits: In a handful of donors, around 4.5% of naive CD4 clonotypes appeared in common.

For this clone: The antigen remains unidentified.

The chain carries TRBV29-1 and TRBJ2-3; D not resolved. The source is a woman aged 25 to 45 in good health. Sequencing input: memory CD4+ T cells sorted from blood. The subset denotes: CD45RA-negative fraction. In DNA form, the CDR3 reads TGCAGCGTTGTTCCGGATAGCACTACGCAGTATTTT. Translated: CSVVPDSTTQYF.